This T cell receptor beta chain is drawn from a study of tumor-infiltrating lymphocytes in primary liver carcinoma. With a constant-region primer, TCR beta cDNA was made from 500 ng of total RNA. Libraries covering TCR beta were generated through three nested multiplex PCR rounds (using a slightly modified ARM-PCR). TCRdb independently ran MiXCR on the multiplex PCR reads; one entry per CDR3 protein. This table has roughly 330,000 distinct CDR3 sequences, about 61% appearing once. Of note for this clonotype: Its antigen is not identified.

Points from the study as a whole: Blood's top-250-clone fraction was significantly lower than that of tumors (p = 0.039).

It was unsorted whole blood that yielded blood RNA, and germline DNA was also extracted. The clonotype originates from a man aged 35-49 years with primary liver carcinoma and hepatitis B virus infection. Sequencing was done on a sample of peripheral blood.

The CDR3 reads CASMAIGPRYNEQFF. CDR3 in DNA: TGCGCCAGCATGGCCATCGGCCCGAGGTACAATGAGCAGTTCTTC. This rearrangement joins TRBV4-1 to TRBJ2-1, with no clear D. V was pared by 7 bases and J by 4 bases, with 17 bases between. CDR3 size: 15 residues. Germline V gene data show CDR1 as MGHRA and CDR2 as YSYEKL.